The next 4 T cell receptor beta chains were all read from a single sample in a study of T cell responses to AZD1222 COVID-19 vaccine. Method: immunoSEQ multiplex PCR; TCRdb's copy keeps in-frame clones and lacks some. This sample carries under 200,000 clones, about nine tenths of them seen once, and the ten largest clones take 1.9%. Sequenced here: peripheral blood, sampled on day 0 of AZD1222 vaccination. The receptor source for this set is an adult in good health.

V and J are TRBV7-9 and TRBJ1-3; D is ambiguous. Trimming removed 3 bases at V and 4 bases at J, with 13 bases between. The CDR3 is 15 residues long. The V gene's germline CDR1 is SEHNR and CDR2 FQNEAQ (reference sequence). The CDR3 here is CASSLDPGIGNTIYF. The CDR3 nucleotides read TGTGCCAGCAGCTTGGACCCGGGTATAGGAAACACCATATATTTT.

This chain uses TRBV7-2 with TRBJ1-3, with a weak D call TRBD1 (5 bases). The CDR3 extends over 15 amino acids. The germline V gene encodes CDR1 SGHTA and CDR2 FQGNSA. With 3 bases removed from V and 2 bases from J, the gap between germline ends came to 11 bases. The CDR3 DNA reads TGTGCCAGCAGCTTCTTCGGGGGGGCTGGAAACACCATATATTTT. Protein sequence: CASSFFGGAGNTIYF.

This chain links TRBV19 with TRBJ2-1; the D gene is possibly TRBD2 (6 bases). Germline values: CDR1 LNHDA, CDR2 SQIVND (reference sequence). This CDR3 spans 16 amino acids. Trimming took 7 bases from V and 0 from J, leaving 16 bases between them. The CDR3 sequence is CASIPSRGSSYNEQFF. The CDR3 DNA follows: TGTGCCAGTATCCCCTCGCGGGGTAGCTCCTACAATGAGCAGTTCTTC.

The chain links TRBV18 to TRBJ2-5; TRBD1 is a possible D gene (5 bases). V dropped 3 bases and J dropped 1 base, with 6 bases sitting between them. There are 13 residues in the CDR3. In germline, CDR1 is KGHSH, CDR2 LQKENI. The chain's CDR3 is CASSPGRQETQYF. CDR3 coding DNA: TGTGCCAGCTCACCGGGGCGCCAAGAGACCCAGTACTTC.